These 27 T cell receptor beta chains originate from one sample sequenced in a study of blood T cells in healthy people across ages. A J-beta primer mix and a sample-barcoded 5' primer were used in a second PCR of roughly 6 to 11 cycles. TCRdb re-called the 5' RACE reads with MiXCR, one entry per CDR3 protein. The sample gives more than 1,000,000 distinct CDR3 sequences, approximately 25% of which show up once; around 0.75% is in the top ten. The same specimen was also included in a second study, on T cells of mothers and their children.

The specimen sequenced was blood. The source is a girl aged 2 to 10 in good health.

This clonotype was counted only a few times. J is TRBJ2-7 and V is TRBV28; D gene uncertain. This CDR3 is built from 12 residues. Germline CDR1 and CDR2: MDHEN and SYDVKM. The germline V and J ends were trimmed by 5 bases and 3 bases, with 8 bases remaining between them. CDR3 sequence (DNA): TGTGCCAGCAGTCCCCACAACTACGAGCAGTACTTC. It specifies CASSPHNYEQYF.

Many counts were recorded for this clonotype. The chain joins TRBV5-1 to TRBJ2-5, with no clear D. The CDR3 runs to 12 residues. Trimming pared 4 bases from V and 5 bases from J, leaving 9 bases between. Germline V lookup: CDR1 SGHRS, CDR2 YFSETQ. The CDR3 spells CASSVGLETQYF. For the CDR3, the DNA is TGCGCCAGCAGCGTCGGGTTGGAGACCCAGTACTTC.

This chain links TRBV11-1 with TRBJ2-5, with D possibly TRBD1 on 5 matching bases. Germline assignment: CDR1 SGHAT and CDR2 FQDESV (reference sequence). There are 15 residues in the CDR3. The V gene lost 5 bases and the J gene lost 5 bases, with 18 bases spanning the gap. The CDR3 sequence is CASSVYQGSEETQYF. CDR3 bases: TGTGCCAGCAGCGTCTATCAGGGTTCCGAGGAGACCCAGTACTTC.

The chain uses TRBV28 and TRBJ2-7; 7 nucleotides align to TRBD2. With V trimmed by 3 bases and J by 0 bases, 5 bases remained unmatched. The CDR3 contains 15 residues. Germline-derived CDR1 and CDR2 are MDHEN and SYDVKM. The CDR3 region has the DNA TGTGCCAGCAGTTTGCCGGGCGGGGGCTCCTACGAGCAGTACTTC. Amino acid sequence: CASSLPGGGSYEQYF.

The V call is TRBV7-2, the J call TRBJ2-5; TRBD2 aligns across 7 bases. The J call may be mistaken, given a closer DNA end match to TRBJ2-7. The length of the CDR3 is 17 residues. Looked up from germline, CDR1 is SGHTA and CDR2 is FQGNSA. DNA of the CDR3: TGTGCCAGCAGCTTAGGGGTAACTAGCGCCTACTCCTACGAGCAGTACTTC. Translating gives CASSLGVTSAYSYEQYF.

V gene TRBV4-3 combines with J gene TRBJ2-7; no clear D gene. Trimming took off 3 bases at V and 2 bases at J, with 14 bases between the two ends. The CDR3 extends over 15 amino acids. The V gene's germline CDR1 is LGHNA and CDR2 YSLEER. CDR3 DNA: TGCGCCAGCAGCCAGGAATTAGGAGCCACCTACGAGCAGTACTTC. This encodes CASSQELGATYEQYF.

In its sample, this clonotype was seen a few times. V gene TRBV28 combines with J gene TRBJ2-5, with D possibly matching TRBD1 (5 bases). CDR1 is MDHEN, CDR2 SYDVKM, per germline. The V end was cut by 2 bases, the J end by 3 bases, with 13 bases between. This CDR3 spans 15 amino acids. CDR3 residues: CASSLSQGGKETQYF. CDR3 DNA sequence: TGTGCCAGCAGTTTAAGCCAGGGTGGGAAAGAGACCCAGTACTTC.

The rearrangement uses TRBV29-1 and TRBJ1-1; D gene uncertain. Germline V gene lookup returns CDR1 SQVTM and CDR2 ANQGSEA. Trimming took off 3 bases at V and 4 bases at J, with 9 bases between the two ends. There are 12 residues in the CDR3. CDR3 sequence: CSVESWGTEAFF. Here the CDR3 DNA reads TGCAGCGTTGAGTCCTGGGGCACTGAAGCTTTCTTT. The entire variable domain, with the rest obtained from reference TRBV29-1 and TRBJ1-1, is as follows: SAVISQKPSRDICQRGTSLTIQCQVDSQVTMMFWYRQQPGQSLTLIATANQGSEATYESGFVIDKFPISRPNLTFSTLTVSNMSPEDSSIYLCSVESWGTEAFFGQGTRLTVV.

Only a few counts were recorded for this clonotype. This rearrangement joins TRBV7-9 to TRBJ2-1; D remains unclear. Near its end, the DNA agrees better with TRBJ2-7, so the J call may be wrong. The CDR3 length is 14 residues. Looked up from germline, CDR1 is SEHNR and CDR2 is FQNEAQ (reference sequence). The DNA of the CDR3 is TGTGCCAGCAGCTTAGACGCCGCTCAATACGAGCAGTACTTC. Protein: CASSLDAAQYEQYF.

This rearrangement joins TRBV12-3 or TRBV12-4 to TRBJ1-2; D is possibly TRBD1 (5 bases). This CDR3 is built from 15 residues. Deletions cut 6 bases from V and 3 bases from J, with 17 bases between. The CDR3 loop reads CASSPGRIVYYGYTF. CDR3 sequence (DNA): TGTGCCAGCAGCCCGGGACGGATCGTCTACTATGGCTACACCTTC.

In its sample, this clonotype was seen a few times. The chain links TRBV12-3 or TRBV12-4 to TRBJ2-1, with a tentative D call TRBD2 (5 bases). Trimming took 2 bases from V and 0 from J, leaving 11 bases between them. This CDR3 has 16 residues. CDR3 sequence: CASSLLSGSSYNEQFF. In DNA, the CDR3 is TGTGCCAGCAGTTTACTATCTGGGAGCTCCTACAATGAGCAGTTCTTC.

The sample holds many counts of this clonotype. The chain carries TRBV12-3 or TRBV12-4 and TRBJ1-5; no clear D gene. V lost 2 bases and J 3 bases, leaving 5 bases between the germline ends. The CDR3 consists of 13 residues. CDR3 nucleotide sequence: TGTGCCAGCAGTTTACGTTCCAATCAGCCCCAGCATTTT. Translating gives CASSLRSNQPQHF.

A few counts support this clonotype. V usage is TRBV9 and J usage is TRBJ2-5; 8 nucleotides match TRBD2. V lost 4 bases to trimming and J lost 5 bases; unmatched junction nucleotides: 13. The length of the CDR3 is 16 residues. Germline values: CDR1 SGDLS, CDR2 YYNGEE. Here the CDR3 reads CASSLPGGPGKETQYF. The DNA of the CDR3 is TGTGCCAGCAGCTTACCGGGGGGGCCGGGTAAGGAGACCCAGTACTTC.

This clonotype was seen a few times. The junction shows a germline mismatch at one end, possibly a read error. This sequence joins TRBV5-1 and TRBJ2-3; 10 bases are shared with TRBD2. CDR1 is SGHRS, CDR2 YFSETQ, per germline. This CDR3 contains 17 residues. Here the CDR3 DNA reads TGCACCAGCAGCTGGGGGCCAGCGGGAGGGCCCACAGATACGCAGTATTTT. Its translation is CTSSWGPAGGPTDTQYF.

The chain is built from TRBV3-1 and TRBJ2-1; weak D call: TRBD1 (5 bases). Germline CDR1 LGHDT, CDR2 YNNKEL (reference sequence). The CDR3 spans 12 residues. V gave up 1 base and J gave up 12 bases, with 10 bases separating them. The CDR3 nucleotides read TGTGCCAGCAGCCAAGTAGGAACAGGGCAGTTCTTC. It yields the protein CASSQVGTGQFF.

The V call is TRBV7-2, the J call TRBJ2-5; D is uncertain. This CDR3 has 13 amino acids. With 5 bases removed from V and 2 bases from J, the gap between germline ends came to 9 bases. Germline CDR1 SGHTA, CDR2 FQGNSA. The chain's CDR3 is CASSTLPQETQYF. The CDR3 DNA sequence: TGTGCCAGCAGCACCCTCCCTCAAGAGACCCAGTACTTC.

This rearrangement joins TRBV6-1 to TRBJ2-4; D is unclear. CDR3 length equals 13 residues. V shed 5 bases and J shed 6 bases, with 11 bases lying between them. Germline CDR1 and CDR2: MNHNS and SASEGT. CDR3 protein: CASSQIGANIQYF. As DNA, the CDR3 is TGTGCCAGCAGTCAAATCGGTGCAAACATTCAGTACTTC.

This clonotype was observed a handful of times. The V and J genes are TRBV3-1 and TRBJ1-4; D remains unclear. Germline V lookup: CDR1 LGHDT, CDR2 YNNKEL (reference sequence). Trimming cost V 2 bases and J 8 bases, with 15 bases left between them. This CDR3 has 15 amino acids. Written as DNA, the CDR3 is TGTGCCAGCAGCCAAAAGGGAGGACGGAGGGAAAAACTGTTTTTT. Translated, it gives CASSQKGGRREKLFF.

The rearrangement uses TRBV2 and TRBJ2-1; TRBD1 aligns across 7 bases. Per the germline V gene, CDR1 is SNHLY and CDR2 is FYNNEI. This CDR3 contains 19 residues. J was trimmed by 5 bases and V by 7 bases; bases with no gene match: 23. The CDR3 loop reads CASNDYLSRQGSKDNEQFF. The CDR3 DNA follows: TGTGCCAGCAACGATTACCTCTCCCGACAGGGATCTAAGGACAATGAGCAGTTCTTC. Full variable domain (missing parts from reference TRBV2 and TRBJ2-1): EPEVTQTPSHQVTQMGQEVILRCVPISNHLYFYWYRQILGQKVEFLVSFYNNEISEKSEIFDDQFSVERPDGSNFTLKIRSTKLEDSAMYFCASNDYLSRQGSKDNEQFFGPGTRLTVL.

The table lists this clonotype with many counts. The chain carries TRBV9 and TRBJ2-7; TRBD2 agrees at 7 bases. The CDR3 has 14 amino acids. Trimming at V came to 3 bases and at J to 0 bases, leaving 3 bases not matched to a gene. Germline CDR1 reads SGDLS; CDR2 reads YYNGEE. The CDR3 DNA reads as TGTGCCAGCAGCGCCGGGGGGAGCTCCTACGAGCAGTACTTC. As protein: CASSAGGSSYEQYF. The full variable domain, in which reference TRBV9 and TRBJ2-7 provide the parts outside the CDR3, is DSGVTQTPKHLITATGQRVTLRCSPRSGDLSVYWYQQSLDQGLQFLIQYYNGEERAKGNILERFSAQQFPDLHSELNLSSLELGDSALYFCASSAGGSSYEQYFGPGTRLTVT.

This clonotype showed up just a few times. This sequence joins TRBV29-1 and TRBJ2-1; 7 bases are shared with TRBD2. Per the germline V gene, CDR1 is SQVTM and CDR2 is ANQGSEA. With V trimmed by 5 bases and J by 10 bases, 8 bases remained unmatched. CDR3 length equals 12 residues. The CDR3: CSVCSGSREQFF. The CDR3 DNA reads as TGCAGCGTTTGTAGCGGGTCCAGAGAGCAGTTCTTC.

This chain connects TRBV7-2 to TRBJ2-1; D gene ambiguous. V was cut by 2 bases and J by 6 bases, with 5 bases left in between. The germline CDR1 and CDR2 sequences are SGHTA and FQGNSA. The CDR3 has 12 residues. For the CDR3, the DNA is TGTGCCAGCAGCTTAAACTTCAATGAGCAGTTCTTC. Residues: CASSLNFNEQFF.

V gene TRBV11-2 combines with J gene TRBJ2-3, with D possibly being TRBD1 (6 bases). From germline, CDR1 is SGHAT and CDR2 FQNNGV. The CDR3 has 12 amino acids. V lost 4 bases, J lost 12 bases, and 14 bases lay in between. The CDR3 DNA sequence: TGTGCCAGCAGCTCCTGGACAGAGGAACAGTATTTT. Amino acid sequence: CASSSWTEEQYF.

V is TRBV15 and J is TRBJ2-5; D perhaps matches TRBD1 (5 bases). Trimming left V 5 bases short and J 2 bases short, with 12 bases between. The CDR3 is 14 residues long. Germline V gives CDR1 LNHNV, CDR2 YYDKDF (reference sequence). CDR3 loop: CATSGPTDQETQYF. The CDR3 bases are TGTGCCACCAGCGGACCGACAGATCAAGAGACCCAGTACTTC.

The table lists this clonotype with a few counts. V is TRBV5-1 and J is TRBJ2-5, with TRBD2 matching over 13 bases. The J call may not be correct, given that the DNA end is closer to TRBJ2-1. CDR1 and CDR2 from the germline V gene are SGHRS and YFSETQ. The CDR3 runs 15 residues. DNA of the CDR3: TGCGCCAGCAGCTTGGGGACTAGCGGGAGATATGAGCAGTTCTTC. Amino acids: CASSLGTSGRYEQFF.

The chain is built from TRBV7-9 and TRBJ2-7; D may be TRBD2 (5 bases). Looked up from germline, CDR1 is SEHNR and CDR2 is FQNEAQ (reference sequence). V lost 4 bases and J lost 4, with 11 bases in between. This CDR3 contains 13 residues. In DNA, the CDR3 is TGTGCCAGCAGCTGGATAACTAGTTACGAGCAGTACTTC. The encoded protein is CASSWITSYEQYF.

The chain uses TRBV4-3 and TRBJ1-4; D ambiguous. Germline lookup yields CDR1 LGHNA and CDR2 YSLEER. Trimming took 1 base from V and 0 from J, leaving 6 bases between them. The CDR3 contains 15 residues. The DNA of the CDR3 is TGCGCCAGCAGCCAAGCCCTTTCAACTAATGAAAAACTGTTTTTT. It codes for CASSQALSTNEKLFF.